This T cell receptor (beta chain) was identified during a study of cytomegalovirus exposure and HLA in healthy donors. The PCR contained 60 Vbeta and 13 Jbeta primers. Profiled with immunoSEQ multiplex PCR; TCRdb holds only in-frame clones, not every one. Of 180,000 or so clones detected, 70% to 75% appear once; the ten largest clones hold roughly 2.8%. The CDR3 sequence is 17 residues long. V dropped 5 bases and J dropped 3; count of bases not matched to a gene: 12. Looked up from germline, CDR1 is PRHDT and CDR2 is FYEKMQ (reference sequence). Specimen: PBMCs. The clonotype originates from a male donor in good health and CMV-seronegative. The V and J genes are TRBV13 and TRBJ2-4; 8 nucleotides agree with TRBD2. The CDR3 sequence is CASSPWGSGSGKNIQYF. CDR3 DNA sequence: TGTGCCAGCAGCCCGTGGGGGAGCGGGAGTGGCAAAAACATTCAGTACTTC.